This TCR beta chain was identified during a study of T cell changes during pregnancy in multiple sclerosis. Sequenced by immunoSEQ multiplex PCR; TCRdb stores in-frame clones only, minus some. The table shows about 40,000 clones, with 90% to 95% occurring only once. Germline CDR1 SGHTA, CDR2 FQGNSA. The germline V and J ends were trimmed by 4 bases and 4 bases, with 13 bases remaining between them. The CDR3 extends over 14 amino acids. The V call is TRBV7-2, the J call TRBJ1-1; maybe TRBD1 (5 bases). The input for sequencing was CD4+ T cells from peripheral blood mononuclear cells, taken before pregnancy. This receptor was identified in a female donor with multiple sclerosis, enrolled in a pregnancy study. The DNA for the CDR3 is TGTGCCAGCAGCTCATTGGTCGGGGGCACTGAAGCTTTCTTT. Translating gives CASSSLVGGTEAFF.